These T cell receptor beta chains were read from a single sample in a study of blood T cell repertoires in COVID-19. The table came from immunoSEQ multiplex PCR; TCRdb's copy has only in-frame clones and leaves some out. In the table there are 200,000 to 300,000 clones, nearly 90% of which are singletons. The sequencing input was peripheral blood. The receptor source for this set is a woman in her thirties with acute or convalescent COVID-19. Both conserved end residues are trimmed from each CDR3.

j_call cdr3_length v_call cdr3_aa
TRBJ2-7 12 TRBV7-9 ASSGGRSSYEQY
TRBJ2-1 10 TRBV29-1 SVGRQGNEQF
TRBJ2-7 13 TRBV4-3 ASSQEGTGGYEQY
TRBJ1-2 13 TRBV27 ASSPNTGTDYGYT
TRBJ1-1 13 TRBV6-5 ASSLPGGGGTEAF
TRBJ2-7 12 TRBV4-3 ASSPGTAIYEQY
TRBJ1-6 11 TRBV21-1 ASSRGGGSPLH
TRBJ2-1 12 TRBV30 AWDPGLATHEQF
TRBJ2-7 11 TRBV21-1 ASENRGRDEQY
TRBJ2-1 13 TRBV7-2 ASSLELAGTNEQF
TRBJ1-3 10 TRBV6-5 ASNRAGNTIY
TRBJ1-1 12 TRBV14 ASSYRGLGTEAF
TRBJ2-7 16 TRBV19 ASSHRGTDFSSTYEQY
TRBJ2-5 9 TRBV25-1 ATFEGETQY
TRBJ2-7 12 TRBV2 ASSDSQATNEQY
TRBJ2-7 14 TRBV11-3 ASSSRDRGRLGEQY
TRBJ2-7 14 TRBV27 ASSFSGLAGSYEQY
TRBJ2-3 13 TRBV6-5 ASSTGLAGVDTQY
TRBJ1-1 13 TRBV5-6 ASSSQLTGLSEAF
TRBJ1-6 12 TRBV19 ASSTGTGSSPLH
TRBJ1-6 14 TRBV6-2/TRBV6-3 ASSSMGQEENSPLH
TRBJ2-7 12 TRBV18 ASSTGRLGYEQY
TRBJ2-1 14 TRBV3-1/TRBV3-2 ASSQVASGGNNEQF
TRBJ2-5 12 TRBV19 ASSGRGRGETQY
TRBJ2-3 14 TRBV9 ASSGLAGGGTDTQY
TRBJ1-6 13 TRBV13 ASSLGTGDGSPLH
TRBJ2-7 12 TRBV10-1 ASSDRNAAYEQY
TRBJ2-3 13 TRBV13 ASSPYFTSTDTQY
TRBJ1-1 12 TRBV6-4 ASRADRVNTEAF
TRBJ2-3 13 TRBV6-1 ASSEHDRLTDTQY
TRBJ2-1 14 TRBV15 ATSSLPGQGSDEQF
TRBJ1-1 12 TRBV7-9 ASSFITVSTEAF
TRBJ2-3 16 TRBV7-2 ASSLAAGLAGAGDTQY
TRBJ2-5 10 TRBV7-9 ATFAGSETQY
TRBJ2-5 12 TRBV9 ASSGGLSQETQY
TRBJ2-1 15 TRBV6-6 ASSPGLAGTTYNEQF
TRBJ2-3 12 TRBV5-4 ASSIETSSDTQY
TRBJ2-3 14 TRBV19 ASSIGNRRPSDTQY
TRBJ2-2 15 TRBV24-1 ATSDFGTGDYTGELF
TRBJ2-7 12 TRBV28 ASSAPPSSAEQY
TRBJ1-5 10 TRBV5-6 ASSRLNQPQH
TRBJ1-5 12 TRBV25-1 ASSYGQGAEPQH
TRBJ2-7 11 TRBV6-5 ASSYRQGGEQY
TRBJ2-7 11 TRBV7-9 ASSSPGRNEQY
TRBJ2-7 11 TRBV19 ASSIRLVYEQY
TRBJ2-1 10 TRBV12-3/TRBV12-4 ASSLINNEQF